Many counts were recorded for the clone carrying this T cell receptor (beta chain). Its antigen is still unknown. The sample comes from a study of T cells in Graves' hyperthyroidism and ophthalmopathy. Study observations and caveats: Patients with ophthalmopathy were separated from those with stable hyperthyroidism by a 13 V-J model. Most thyroid clonotypes expanded above 0.001 were also detected in blood.

Germline V lookup: CDR1 SEHNR, CDR2 FQNEAQ (reference sequence). The J segment lost 4 bases and the V segment lost 1 base, leaving 22 bases of the junction unmatched. The CDR3 is 21 residues long. The CDR3 regions of TCR beta were amplified from RNA transcripts. TCR CDR3 underwent first-round RT-PCR with the HTBI primer set. Via MiXCR, TCRdb re-called the multiplex PCR reads, giving one row per CDR3 protein. This table holds about 400,000 distinct CDR3 sequences, 15% to 18% found once. This clonotype was sampled from a woman aged 18-35 years with Graves' hyperthyroidism. The chain uses TRBV7-9 and TRBJ2-1, with 7 bases aligning to TRBD1. Sequencing input: blood. CDR3 nucleotides: TGTGCCAGCAGCTTAGGGTTAACCGGGACAGCCATCCCGAATCGGTACAATGAGCAGTTCTTC. Amino acids: CASSLGLTGTAIPNRYNEQFF.